Only one count was recorded for the clone carrying this T cell receptor beta chain. The data originate from a study of blood T cell repertoires in COVID-19. About the study: The analysed material was cDNA or gDNA that came from T cells, B-cell-depleted T cells, or PBMCs.

As handled by the study authors: Nucleated cell counts were estimated from reference gene primer amplification. Measured with immunoSEQ multiplex PCR; TCRdb has only the in-frame clones, and not every one. The V and J calls and clone size are taken from that table; D and trimming were inferred from the DNA. This sample carries around 120,000 clones, about 90% of them seen once, and the ten largest clones take approximately 3.9%. V was pared by 5 bases and J by 5 bases, with 16 bases between. Germline assignment: CDR1 SGHAT and CDR2 FQNNGV. CDR3 length: 14 amino acids. Recruited during active infection, patients (from Seattle) were subsequently followed longitudinally.

This TCR came from a woman aged 55-69 years with COVID-19, enrolled during active disease. The specimen sequenced was peripheral blood. The J gene is TRBJ2-7, the V gene TRBV11-2, with D possibly being TRBD1 (6 bases). The DNA for the CDR3 is TGTGCCAGCAGCCCCACAGGGAATGGAGACGAGCAGTACTTC. As protein: CASSPTGNGDEQYF.